The 5 T cell receptor beta chains reported below all come from one sample, sequenced in a study of T cell responses to AZD1222 COVID-19 vaccine (TCRdb year 2021). The method behind the library was the immunoSEQ multiplex PCR assay. What TCRdb holds here is the immuneACCESS table cut down to in-frame rearrangements. Part of the clones is not present; checked against another copy, under half of the missing clones reflect an unresolved V gene, and the others are unexplained. This sample comprises 150,000 or so clones, roughly 90% of them detected only once. The ten biggest clones cover roughly 5% of the sample. In the paper's terms, the time point label means: baseline before first vaccination. Read against the paper, the sample's treatment or condition label means: meningococcal conjugate vaccine given as trial control. Material: peripheral blood, obtained on day 0 of MenACWY control vaccination. These receptors were taken from an adult in good health.

The chain combines TRBV6-2 or TRBV6-3 with TRBJ1-1; D gene uncertain. This CDR3 has 15 residues. V lost 3 bases and J lost 0, with 11 bases in between. The germline V gene has CDR1 MNHEY and CDR2 SVGEGT. The CDR3 loop reads CASSYARTMNTEAFF. CDR3 nucleotides: TGTGCCAGCAGTTATGCGAGGACGATGAACACTGAAGCTTTCTTT.

This chain joins TRBV4-1 and TRBJ1-5, with D perhaps matching TRBD1 (5 bases). The CDR3 consists of 15 residues. The ends were cut back, 0 bases at V and 6 bases at J, with 12 bases in the middle. The germline gives CDR1 MGHRA, CDR2 YSYEKL. CDR3 sequence reads: CASSQDDSPGQPQHF. CDR3 DNA sequence: TGCGCCAGCAGCCAAGATGACAGTCCGGGTCAGCCCCAGCATTTT.

The rearrangement uses TRBV18 and TRBJ1-1; TRBD1 is a possible D gene (5 bases). The ends were cut back, 6 bases at V and 3 bases at J, with 14 bases in the middle. The germline V gene encodes CDR1 KGHSH and CDR2 LQKENI. The CDR3 contains 14 residues. Here the CDR3 DNA reads TGTGCCAGCTCCCTCAAACAGGAGCACACTGAAGCTTTCTTT. Its translation is CASSLKQEHTEAFF.

The rearrangement joins TRBV6-5 to TRBJ1-5, with D maybe TRBD1 (6 bases). V was clipped by 5 bases and J by 7 bases, with 15 bases between them. CDR3 length: 14 residues. Germline-derived CDR1 and CDR2 are MNHEY and SVGAGI. CDR3 DNA: TGTGCCAGCAGTCCTACAGGGATCGGGCAGCCCCAGCATTTT. It translates to CASSPTGIGQPQHF.

The chain recombines TRBV5-5 with TRBJ1-4; D may be TRBD1 (5 bases). Deletions cut 4 bases from V and 1 base from J, with 23 bases between. The germline CDR1 and CDR2 sequences are SGHKS and YYEKEE (reference sequence). This CDR3 region has 19 residues. CDR3 coding DNA: TGTGCCAGCAGCCCGGGACCCCCGACGGGGGGAGGAACTAATGAAAAACTGTTTTTT. Translating gives CASSPGPPTGGGTNEKLFF.